Listed below are T cell receptor beta chains from one sample, sequenced in a study of shared clonotypes between healthy human individuals. Data came from immunoSEQ multiplex PCR; TCRdb stores just in-frame clones and leaves some out. The table lists 2 million to 2.5 million clones, 85% to 95% of them singletons, with 0.39% in the top ten. The sequencing sample was made of naive CD4+ T cells from PBMCs. All receptors derive from a man between 18 and 29 years old in good health. Some clones in this sample may be carry-over from other donors' samples. Both conserved end residues are trimmed from each CDR3.

>TRBV7-2|TRBJ1-5
ASSSGVRDNQPQH
>TRBV5-1|TRBJ2-7
ASSLAGWGLAGSEQY
>TRBV7-6|TRBJ1-1
ASSLGSGYTEAF
>TRBV5-1|TRBJ2-5
ASSLLTGAYQETQY
>TRBV12-2|TRBJ2-2
ASRLSEPGLDRNTGELV
>TRBV11-2|TRBJ1-2
ASSSPGTGYT
>TRBV7-9|TRBJ1-1
ASSFRNENTEAF
>TRBV28|TRBJ1-1
ASSGSQAGSTEAF
>TRBV7-9|TRBJ2-7
ASSRPQREYEQY
>TRBV27|TRBJ1-2
ASSFPGGYGYT
>TRBV19|TRBJ2-4
ASSNLQGARANIQY
>TRBV9|TRBJ2-2
ASSLRAGALGGELF
>TRBV27|TRBJ1-4
ASSPYRGNEKLF
>TRBV11-2|TRBJ2-6
ASSAYRGTFSGANVLT
>TRBV5-4|TRBJ2-7
ASSSPTGRNEQY
>TRBV11-2|TRBJ2-3
ASSLAWGTDTQY
>TRBV18|TRBJ2-7
ASSPGTAGYEQY
>TRBV4-3|TRBJ2-1
ASSQDQSYNEQF
>TRBV7-2|TRBJ1-2
ASSLQGAPYGYT
>TRBV28|TRBJ1-5
ASSFGVVRQPQH
>TRBV4-2|TRBJ2-3
ASSQTSGSTDTQY
>TRBV9|TRBJ1-2
ASSVKIVPGTGEGYT
>TRBV18|TRBJ1-5
ASSPGSGNQPQH
>TRBV10-3|TRBJ2-1
AISPTDNEQF
>TRBV7-9|TRBJ2-3
ASSPRVPDTQY
>TRBV2|TRBJ2-2
ASSSSSIRGAGELF
>TRBV19|TRBJ2-3
ASRWDSDTQY
>TRBV5-1|TRBJ2-1
ASSGGLAGAAYNEQF
>TRBV27|TRBJ2-7
ASSFFSTGGRYEQY
>TRBV5-1|TRBJ2-3
ASSPVGVAGADTQY
>TRBV6-1|TRBJ2-7
ASSASTGNEQY
>TRBV5-8|TRBJ1-1
ASSGVGRPMNTEAF
>TRBV5-3|TRBJ1-2
ARSLASGGLGYGYT
>TRBV29-1|TRBJ2-7
SVEQQHEQY
>TRBV5-1|TRBJ1-6
ASSLQGSSYNSPLH
>TRBV2|TRBJ2-2
ATAVSRGNTGELF
>TRBV6-5|TRBJ2-7
ASKRSGDTVYEQY
>TRBV7-9|TRBJ2-5
ASSSLWGQALETQY
>TRBV11-2|TRBJ2-7
ASNHPGGGADSYEQY
>TRBV19|TRBJ1-2
ASSLPGQGAGYGYT
>TRBV9|TRBJ2-1
ASSVSGTNNEQF
>TRBV11-2|TRBJ2-1
ASTRVAGGPSEQF
>TRBV5-1|TRBJ2-7
ASSLDSFGGQY
>TRBV18|TRBJ1-1
ASSPRIQEGNTEAF
>TRBV9|TRBJ2-7
ASSPSLGQGFTYEQY
>TRBV9|TRBJ1-1
ASSVTGGRNTEAF
>TRBV28|TRBJ1-2
ASSTGQKQYGYT
>TRBV7-3|TRBJ2-2
ASSTPGTGRTGELF
>TRBV19|TRBJ2-3
ASSPSQGGDTQY
>TRBV5-1|TRBJ1-1
ASSSSGQHTEAF
>TRBV30|TRBJ1-2
AWSPPGAGLYGYT
>TRBV2|TRBJ2-5
ATKLSSKRETQY
>TRBV5-4|TRBJ2-2
ASSFGTVNTGELF
>TRBV30|TRBJ2-3
AWSESGKVRWNTQY